The 23 T cell receptor beta chains reported below all come from one sample, sequenced in a study of control samples from healthy donors and cancer patients. Clones were read by immunoSEQ multiplex PCR, and TCRdb kept only the in-frame ones, dropping some. The table includes 190,000 or so clones, over 85% detected once. Source material: blood. These receptors were obtained from a man aged 18-30 years in good health.

This chain uses TRBV19 with TRBJ2-3; 7 bases are shared with TRBD1. V lost 7 bases, J lost 3 bases, and 4 bases stayed unmatched. This CDR3 spans 13 amino acids. Germline CDR1 reads LNHDA; CDR2 reads SQIVND (reference sequence). This CDR3 reads CASTEGATDTQYF. In nucleotides, the CDR3 is TGTGCCAGTACCGAGGGGGCAACAGATACGCAGTATTTT.

The rearrangement joins TRBV6-1 to TRBJ1-4, with a weak D call TRBD1 (5 bases). Trimming left V 2 bases short and J 7 bases short, with 14 bases between. This CDR3 spans 15 amino acids. Per germline, CDR1 MNHNS and CDR2 SASEGT. The CDR3 region is CASSENPQGFEKLFF. DNA of the CDR3: TGTGCCAGCAGTGAAAATCCTCAGGGCTTTGAAAAACTGTTTTTT.

In DNA, the CDR3 is TGCAGCGTTGAAGATTTAACCGCGACCTACAATGAGCAGTTCTTC. It encodes CSVEDLTATYNEQFF. The chain uses TRBV29-1 and TRBJ2-1; the D is unclear. Trimming pared 0 bases from V and 2 bases from J, leaving 11 bases between. The length of the CDR3 is 15 residues. The germline V gene encodes CDR1 SQVTM and CDR2 ANQGSEA.

The genes are TRBV30 and TRBJ1-2; 7 bases fit TRBD1. J gave up 2 bases and V 4 bases, and 4 bases lay outside the gene matches. The germline V gene has CDR1 GTSNPN and CDR2 SVGIG (reference sequence). The CDR3 has 13 amino acids. In nucleotides, the CDR3 is TGTGCCTGGAAATCGGGACAGAACTATGGCTACACCTTC. This sequence encodes CAWKSGQNYGYTF.

The rearrangement uses TRBV6-5 and TRBJ1-2, with D uncertain. V was shortened by 5 bases and J by 0 bases, with 10 bases between the two germline ends. The CDR3 is made up of 14 amino acids. Germline V gene data show CDR1 as MNHEY and CDR2 as SVGAGI. CDR3 sequence (DNA): TGTGCCAGCAGTCCCCCCTTAGCTAACTATGGCTACACCTTC. Translated, it gives CASSPPLANYGYTF.

The genes are TRBV5-8 and TRBJ2-5; 9 nucleotides line up with TRBD1. Germline values: CDR1 SGHTS, CDR2 YDEGEE. The V segment lost 4 bases and the J segment 2 bases; nucleotides outside the gene matches: 9. The CDR3 spans 16 residues. The CDR3 protein is CASSTGTGKEQETQYF. The CDR3 coding sequence is TGTGCCAGCAGCACCGGGACAGGGAAAGAACAAGAGACCCAGTACTTC.

The chain is built from TRBV5-4 and TRBJ2-3; 13 bases match TRBD2. V was pared by 1 base and J by 4 bases, with 3 bases of the junction left unmatched. The CDR3 is 16 residues long. Germline CDR1 SGHNT, CDR2 YYREEE (reference sequence). For the CDR3, the DNA is TGTGCCAGCAGCTTGCGACTAGCGGGGGGTGCAGATACGCAGTATTTT. Its translation: CASSLRLAGGADTQYF.

The chain carries TRBV3-1 (or the pseudogene TRBV3-2) and TRBJ2-1; maybe TRBD2 (6 bases). Germline values: CDR1 LGHDT, CDR2 YNNKEL (reference sequence). Deletions cut 0 bases from V and 7 bases from J, with 13 bases between. CDR3 length: 15 residues. Here the CDR3 DNA reads TGTGCCAGCAGCCAAGAACTAGCAATTCAAAATGAGCAGTTCTTC. It translates to CASSQELAIQNEQFF.

CDR3 sequence reads: CATSDPRGASTDTQYF. In nucleotides, the CDR3 is TGTGCCACCAGTGACCCGAGAGGGGCAAGCACAGATACGCAGTATTTT. V gene TRBV24-1 combines with J gene TRBJ2-3; D assignment may be TRBD1 or TRBD2 (5 bases each). Trimming cost V 4 bases and J 0 bases, with 13 bases left between them. CDR1 and CDR2 from the germline V gene are KGHDR and SFDVKD. This CDR3 spans 16 amino acids.

This clone was picked up one time. CDR3 sequence reads: CASSQDRMGRKGTDTQYF. CDR3 DNA sequence: TGCGCCAGCAGCCAAGATCGAATGGGGAGGAAGGGCACAGATACGCAGTATTTT. This chain links TRBV4-1 with TRBJ2-3, with a weak D call TRBD2 (6 bases). This CDR3 has 18 amino acids. The germline CDR1 and CDR2 sequences are MGHRA and YSYEKL. V dropped 0 bases and J dropped 1 base, with 17 bases sitting between them.

The chain carries TRBV7-8 and TRBJ2-5; D is perhaps TRBD2 (5 bases). Germline CDR1 and CDR2: SGHVS and FQNEAQ. The CDR3 totals 15 residues. With 0 bases removed from V and 5 bases from J, the gap between germline ends came to 13 bases. This CDR3 reads CASSLATGVAETQYF. CDR3 nucleotide sequence: TGTGCCAGCAGCTTAGCTACCGGGGTGGCGGAGACCCAGTACTTC.

In regard to this clone: At the DNA level, this CDR3 is encoded by other sequences in the same sample as well. V gene TRBV3-1 (or the pseudogene TRBV3-2) combines with J gene TRBJ1-2; no definite D call. The CDR3 extends over 11 amino acids. The germline V gene has CDR1 LGHDT and CDR2 YNNKEL (reference sequence). V dropped 0 bases and J dropped 7 bases, with 3 bases sitting between them. Written as DNA, the CDR3 is TGTGCCAGCAGCCAAGAGGGTGGCTACACCTTC. It yields the protein CASSQEGGYTF.

This chain uses TRBV4-1 with TRBJ1-1; D gene unclear. CDR1 and CDR2 from the germline V gene are MGHRA and YSYEKL. V lost 1 base and J lost 1, with 13 bases in between. CDR3 length equals 16 residues. The CDR3 region has the DNA TGCGCCAGCAGCCAAGGTAGGGCCAGGCGGAACACTGAAGCTTTCTTT. It codes for CASSQGRARRNTEAFF.

The rearrangement joins TRBV7-8 to TRBJ1-1; D gene unclear. Trimming cost V 5 bases and J 0 bases, with 10 bases left between them. The CDR3 runs to 14 residues. CDR1 is SGHVS and CDR2 is FQNEAQ in the germline V gene. The CDR3 DNA follows: TGTGCCAGCAGCAATGGTGAGATGAACACTGAAGCTTTCTTT. This sequence encodes CASSNGEMNTEAFF.

The V gene is TRBV9, the J gene TRBJ2-3, with TRBD2 identical over 8 bases. V dropped 0 bases and J dropped 5; count of bases not matched to a gene: 8. CDR3 size: 16 residues. Germline V CDR1 and CDR2: SGDLS, YYNGEE. CDR3 sequence (DNA): TGTGCCAGCAGCGTAGCGACGGGGGGGCCTATAGATACGCAGTATTTT. Its protein product is CASSVATGGPIDTQYF. Together with reference TRBV9 and TRBJ2-3, the CDR3 gives the full variable domain: DSGVTQTPKHLITATGQRVTLRCSPRSGDLSVYWYQQSLDQGLQFLIQYYNGEERAKGNILERFSAQQFPDLHSELNLSSLELGDSALYFCASSVATGGPIDTQYFGPGTRLTVL.

The chain combines TRBV5-6 with TRBJ2-3; tentative D call: TRBD2 (6 bases). V was pared by 5 bases and J by 4 bases, with 20 bases between. Per the germline V gene, CDR1 is SGHDT and CDR2 is YYEEEE. The CDR3 covers 16 residues. The DNA of the CDR3 is TGTGCCAGCAGTATATTTCAAGAAACGGGGGCAGATACGCAGTATTTT. Translated, it gives CASSIFQETGADTQYF.

The chain is built from TRBV27 and TRBJ2-7; D tentatively reads TRBD1 or TRBD2 (7 bases each). The germline V gene encodes CDR1 MNHEY and CDR2 SMNVEV (reference sequence). Trimming shortened V by 1 base and J by 13 bases, and 17 bases separated the two germline ends. This CDR3 has 13 residues. CDR3 DNA: TGTGCCAGCAGTTTATTGGCAGGGGGGGATTTTTACTTC. Translation: CASSLLAGGDFYF.

The chain links TRBV28 to TRBJ2-1, with 11 bases aligning to TRBD1. After removal of 5 bases from V and 9 bases from J, the junction contained 6 bases not matched to a gene. This CDR3 has 14 amino acids. Germline CDR1 is MDHEN and CDR2 is SYDVKM. As DNA, the CDR3 is TGTGCCAGCAGTCCCGGGACAGGGGGAAGTGAGCAGTTCTTC. This encodes CASSPGTGGSEQFF.

This clone has only one observation. This chain connects TRBV7-8 to TRBJ1-1; no firm D call. CDR1 is SGHVS, CDR2 FQNEAQ, per germline. Trimming pared 7 bases from V and 1 base from J, leaving 7 bases between. This CDR3 is 12 amino acids long. The CDR3: CASNPPNTEAFF. Written as DNA, the CDR3 is TGTGCCAGCAACCCCCCGAACACTGAAGCTTTCTTT.

This chain's CDR3 is CASSVGKDTQYF. CDR3 in DNA: TGTGCCAGCAGCGTAGGAAAGGATACGCAGTATTTT. The chain carries TRBV9 and TRBJ2-3; D call uncertain. CDR3 size: 12 residues. Germline CDR1 and CDR2: SGDLS and YYNGEE. The ends were cut back, 0 bases at V and 6 bases at J, with 5 bases in the middle.

The chain is built from TRBV5-8 and TRBJ1-5, with a weak D call TRBD1 (6 bases). V gave up 4 bases and J gave up 5 bases, with 19 bases separating them. The CDR3 consists of 16 residues. The germline CDR1 and CDR2 sequences are SGHTS and YDEGEE. CDR3 sequence reads: CASSTYIQGGDQPQHF. The CDR3 DNA reads TGTGCCAGCAGCACATACATACAGGGAGGCGATCAGCCCCAGCATTTT.

The chain couples TRBV5-1 to TRBJ2-5; 11 positions match TRBD1. V lost 4 bases to trimming and J lost 2 bases; unmatched junction nucleotides: 7. The CDR3 covers 16 residues. The V gene's germline CDR1 is SGHRS and CDR2 YFSETQ. In DNA, the CDR3 is TGCGCCAGCAGCCATTGGACAGGGGGCGGGCAAGAGACCCAGTACTTC. Translated: CASSHWTGGGQETQYF.

The chain joins TRBV7-6 to TRBJ1-5, with D perhaps matching TRBD1 (6 bases). From germline, CDR1 is SGHVS and CDR2 FNYEAQ. The V and J ends lost 5 bases and 4 bases respectively, with 15 bases between them. The CDR3 runs 15 residues. The CDR3 region has the DNA TGTGCCAGCAGCCCGAATTTCAGGGGTAATCAGCCCCAGCATTTT. This gives the protein CASSPNFRGNQPQHF.